This T cell receptor (beta chain) was captured by sequencing in a study of blood T cell repertoires in COVID-19. Whole-study context: Acute and convalescent COVID-19 samples came from the United States, Italy and Spain. In each case, the material was cDNA or gDNA derived from T cells, B-cell-depleted T cells, or PBMCs.

As processed by the authors: Estimated nucleated cell counts came from reference gene primer amplification. Profiled with immunoSEQ multiplex PCR; TCRdb holds only in-frame clones, not every one. Clonal size and the V and J genes are those of that table, whereas D and trimming came from the DNA. The sample has just under 65,000 clones, around four fifths seen once. Germline V gene sequence: CDR1 SGDLS, CDR2 YYNGEE. The CDR3 runs to 19 residues. The V and J ends lost 4 bases and 2 bases, in that order; junction bases with no gene match: 10. Sequencing was performed on peripheral blood. The receptor was derived from a human donor in a cohort sampled during active COVID-19. The chain uses TRBV9 and TRBJ2-2; 14 bases map to TRBD2. The CDR3 is CASSTDTGTSGGNTGELFF. CDR3 bases: TGTGCCAGCAGCACCGATACCGGGACTAGCGGGGGAAACACCGGGGAGCTGTTTTTT.